A single sample gave rise to the 8 T cell receptor beta chains below, sequenced in a study of shared T cell receptors in the human thymus. Sequenced by immunoSEQ multiplex PCR; TCRdb stores in-frame clones only, minus some. The table lists under 450,000 clones, just under 95% of them singletons. Sample: thymocytes. The receptor set was obtained from a human donor.

The V and J genes are TRBV7-9 and TRBJ2-1, with 10 bases identical to TRBD2. Germline V gene sequence: CDR1 SEHNR, CDR2 FQNEAQ (reference sequence). The V and J ends lost 6 bases and 8 bases, in that order; junction bases with no gene match: 10. This CDR3 region has 15 residues. CDR3 sequence reads: CASRMGTSGTHEQFF. CDR3 DNA: TGTGCCAGCAGGATGGGAACTAGCGGGACCCATGAGCAGTTCTTC.

The chain is built from TRBV11-2 and TRBJ2-2; a possible D gene is TRBD2 (5 bases). The CDR3 extends over 17 amino acids. CDR1 is SGHAT, CDR2 FQNNGV, per germline. Trimming removed 1 base at V and 3 bases at J, with 15 bases between. This CDR3 is CASSLAGEKRDTGELFF. The CDR3 bases are TGTGCCAGCAGCTTAGCCGGAGAAAAGAGGGACACCGGGGAGCTGTTTTTT.

This chain uses TRBV19 with TRBJ1-1; no reliable D call. The CDR3 loop spans 13 amino acids. V gave up 4 bases and J gave up 0 bases, with 6 bases separating them. The V gene's germline CDR1 is LNHDA and CDR2 SQIVND (reference sequence). As DNA, the CDR3 is TGTGCCAGTAGTAGGGCCATGAACACTGAAGCTTTCTTT. This encodes CASSRAMNTEAFF.

The chain uses TRBV7-6 and TRBJ1-2; TRBD1 matches at 7 bases. V was pared by 0 bases and J by 5 bases, with 15 bases of the junction left unmatched. CDR1 and CDR2 from the germline V gene are SGHVS and FNYEAQ. CDR3 length equals 18 residues. As DNA, the CDR3 is TGTGCCAGCAGCTTAGCACGGGGCAGGGGGACCCTTCGGTATGGCTACACCTTC. Amino acids: CASSLARGRGTLRYGYTF.

V and J are TRBV28 and TRBJ2-3; the D is unclear. Trimming took 5 bases from V and 5 from J, leaving 20 bases between them. Germline V gene data show CDR1 as MDHEN and CDR2 as SYDVKM. CDR3 size: 16 residues. The CDR3 spells CASSPTRSSWGDTQYF. In nucleotides, the CDR3 is TGTGCCAGCAGTCCGACCCGATCGAGCTGGGGAGATACGCAGTATTTT.

This sequence joins TRBV19 and TRBJ1-2; a possible D gene is TRBD1 (6 bases). This CDR3 comprises 13 residues. The V and J ends lost 3 bases and 7 bases respectively, with 12 bases between them. The germline V gene has CDR1 LNHDA and CDR2 SQIVND (reference sequence). In DNA form, the CDR3 reads TGTGCCAGTAGTATCATGGCAGGGGTTGGCTACACCTTC. Protein sequence: CASSIMAGVGYTF.

This clone appeared a single time. This chain uses TRBV28 with TRBJ1-5; no reliable D call. This CDR3 contains 15 residues. Trimming pared 5 bases from V and 0 bases from J, leaving 11 bases between. Germline CDR1 is MDHEN and CDR2 is SYDVKM. The CDR3 sequence is CASSIPGPSNQPQHF. The CDR3 nucleotides are TGTGCCAGCAGTATCCCAGGACCTAGCAATCAGCCCCAGCATTTT.

This clone appeared a single time. The rearrangement uses TRBV5-1 and TRBJ2-5; D gene uncertain. V was shortened by 4 bases and J by 1 base, with 14 bases between the two germline ends. Per the germline V gene, CDR1 is SGHRS and CDR2 is YFSETQ. This CDR3 contains 15 residues. The CDR3 nucleotides read TGCGCCAGCAGCCCACGCCCCGGGCCCCAAGAGACCCAGTACTTC. It codes for CASSPRPGPQETQYF.